This record looks at one T cell receptor beta chain sequence and its context. These data come from a study of technical replicates of blood from a few donors. V lost 7 bases to trimming and J lost 0 bases, with 19 bases between them. This CDR3 spans 17 amino acids. Per germline, CDR1 SNHLY and CDR2 FYNNEI. The table came from immunoSEQ multiplex PCR; TCRdb's copy has only in-frame clones and leaves some out. The sample carries roughly 11,000 clones, 93% recorded once. Source material: PBMCs. This receptor was obtained from a human donor in good health. The chain recombines TRBV2 with TRBJ2-1; no clear D. The CDR3 coding sequence is TGTGCCAGCACCCTCTACGGTCCCCTTCGCTCCTACAATGAGCAGTTCTTC. Its translation is CASTLYGPLRSYNEQFF.